The rows below give T cell receptor beta chains drawn from one sample of a study of beta chain features in type 1 diabetes. Some clones are missing from TCRdb's copy, which holds only in-frame ones; the method was immunoSEQ multiplex PCR. There are about 140,000 clones in the sample; roughly a tenth occur only once, and under 1.5% lies in the top ten. Sequencing input: naive CD4+ T cells from blood. The source of these receptors is a young man in good health. Both conserved end residues are part of each CDR3.

TRBV4-1 | CASSQGDRAGNTIYF
TRBV19 | CASSIVPDQPQHF
TRBV15 | CATAGGNYGYTF
TRBV21-1 | CAVRQGKGSPLHF
TRBV7-9 | CASSLAQGGPYEQYF
TRBV6-6 | CASSYRAPSGANVLTF
TRBV7-2 | CASSLEGVGANVLTF
TRBV23-1 | CASSQSWYSDNSGNTIYF
TRBV4-2 | CASSTTSGASTDTQYF
TRBV6-1 | CASSAGHLAGANVLTF
TRBV11-2 | CASSFRGPTYEQYF
TRBV7-8 | CASSHTGGLSYNEQFF
TRBV5-6 | CASSLGPMTGKIEKLFF
TRBV7-9 | CASSPRGTYSDTQYF
TRBV11-2 | CASSSGQGAALSYNEQFF
TRBV18 | CASSLTERNYNEQFF
TRBV6-1 | CAGQGQPLGGELFF
TRBV4-3 | CASSPGQGATYEQYF
TRBV27 | CASSPPGQGGQYF
TRBV11-2 | CASSTSGESTDTQYF
TRBV6-6 | CASWQGANEKLFF
TRBV11-2 | CASSFGGLTDTQYF
TRBV7-2 | CASSLTGGIDYGYTF
TRBV7-6 | CASSLPTSGGGGDTQYF
TRBV7-2 | CASSLSGPGYTF
TRBV7-2 | CASSRTGVDTQYF
TRBV6-5 | CASSYDRYTNTEAFF
TRBV19 | CASSIKPGGTQPQHF